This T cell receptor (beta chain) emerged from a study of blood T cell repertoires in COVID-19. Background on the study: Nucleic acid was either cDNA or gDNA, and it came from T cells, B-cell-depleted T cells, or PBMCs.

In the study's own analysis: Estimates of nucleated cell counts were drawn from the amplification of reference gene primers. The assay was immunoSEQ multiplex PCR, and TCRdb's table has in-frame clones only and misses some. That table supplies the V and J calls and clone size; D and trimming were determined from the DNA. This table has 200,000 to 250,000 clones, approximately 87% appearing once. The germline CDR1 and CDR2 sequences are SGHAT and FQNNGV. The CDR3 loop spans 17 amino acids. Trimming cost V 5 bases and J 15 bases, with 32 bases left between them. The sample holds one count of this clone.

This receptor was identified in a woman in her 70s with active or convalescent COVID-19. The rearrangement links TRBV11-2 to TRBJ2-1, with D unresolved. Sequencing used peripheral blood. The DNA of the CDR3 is TGTGCCAGCAGCCAACCTATAGTAGACCAAGACCCAGGTGTGGGGTTCTTC. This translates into CASSQPIVDQDPGVGFF.